This T cell receptor beta chain was identified during a study of regulatory T cells in long-lasting Graves disease. Overall study: Antithyroid drug use was under 3 months in newly diagnosed Graves' patients.

This clonotype occurred many times. Time point defined: newly diagnosed GD, antithyroid drugs for less than 3 months. Construction of the TCR library relied on RNA isolated from PBMCs. Germline loops: CDR1 SGHRS, CDR2 YFSETQ. V was pared by 5 bases and J by 8 bases, with 19 bases between. This CDR3 is 14 amino acids long. Arm-PCR of CDR3 regions and iRepertoire HTBI primers were the basis on which TCR beta libraries were built. One entry per CDR3 protein results from TCRdb running MiXCR on the multiplex PCR reads. The sample consists of around 360,000 distinct CDR3 sequences, about a sixth of them appearing once. The same specimen was also included in a second study, on T cells in Graves' hyperthyroidism and ophthalmopathy. That source adds: Stability of Graves' hyperthyroidism was defined as absent ophthalmopathy progression within 18 months. With a duration under 2 months, the hyperthyroidism was newly diagnosed in patients aged 18 to 65.

This TCR derives from a woman aged 18-29 years with Graves disease. This sequence joins TRBV5-1 and TRBJ1-2; D gene uncertain. Source: peripheral blood mononuclear cells (PBMCs), taken at new diagnosis, from a patient treated with antithyroid drugs. CDR3 sequence (DNA): TGCGCCAGCAGGCCGAACAGCGCTCCGGGCGGCTACACCTTC. Translated: CASRPNSAPGGYTF.